The rows below give T cell receptor beta chains drawn from one sample of a study of cytomegalovirus exposure and HLA in healthy donors. Some clones are missing from TCRdb's copy, which holds only in-frame ones; the method was immunoSEQ multiplex PCR. The top ten clones hold roughly 6.4% of a sample with over 100,000 clones, 8.9% of them seen once. Sequences were obtained from PBMCs. Source of these receptors: a woman aged 40 to 49 in good health and CMV-seropositive. Each CDR3 is given with its conserved first and last residue. D genes are given only for firm matches. Clone size is stated in some rows and not others, as once, few, many or a class when expanded.

v_gene: TRBV9
d_gene: NA
abundance: few
j_gene: TRBJ2-1
CDR3aa: CASSPDLAFEQFF
CDR3nt: TGTGCCAGCAGCCCAGATCTAGCGTTTGAGCAGTTCTTC

v_gene: TRBV4-3
d_gene: NA
abundance: few
j_gene: TRBJ2-1
CDR3aa: CASSQQDIQPYNEQFF
CDR3nt: TGCGCCAGCAGCCAGCAGGACATTCAGCCCTACAATGAGCAGTTCTTC

v_gene: TRBV5-8
d_gene: NA
abundance: NA
j_gene: TRBJ1-3
CDR3aa: CASSFRTGYGNTIYF
CDR3nt: TGTGCCAGCAGCTTCAGAACAGGGTATGGAAACACCATATATTTT

v_gene: TRBV6-5
d_gene: NA
abundance: NA
j_gene: TRBJ1-1
CDR3aa: CASASPRQPNTEAFF
CDR3nt: TGTGCCAGCGCATCTCCAAGACAGCCTAACACTGAAGCTTTCTTT

v_gene: TRBV2
d_gene: TRBD2
abundance: few
j_gene: TRBJ2-7
CDR3aa: CASSVRGGGEQYF
CDR3nt: TGTGCCAGCAGTGTGCGCGGGGGGGGAGAGCAGTACTTC

v_gene: TRBV7-2
d_gene: TRBD1
abundance: few
j_gene: TRBJ1-4
CDR3aa: CASSITIGTVLNEKLFF
CDR3nt: TGTGCCAGCAGCATTACCATAGGGACAGTACTTAATGAAAAACTGTTTTTT

v_gene: TRBV7-6
d_gene: NA
abundance: NA
j_gene: TRBJ2-5
CDR3aa: CASSLGAGEYQETQYF
CDR3nt: TGTGCCAGCAGCTTAGGGGCCGGGGAATACCAAGAGACCCAGTACTTC

v_gene: TRBV2
d_gene: TRBD2
abundance: NA
j_gene: TRBJ2-3
CDR3aa: CASSLGLAGATDTQYF
CDR3nt: TGTGCCAGCAGCTTGGGACTAGCGGGGGCCACAGATACGCAGTATTTT

v_gene: TRBV7-2
d_gene: TRBD1
abundance: NA
j_gene: TRBJ1-1
CDR3aa: CASSLQGGTEAFF
CDR3nt: TGTGCCAGCAGCTTACAGGGGGGCACTGAAGCTTTCTTT

v_gene: TRBV5-4
d_gene: TRBD1
abundance: few
j_gene: TRBJ1-4
CDR3aa: CASSWGPSGTGDGKLFF
CDR3nt: TGTGCCAGCAGCTGGGGACCGTCCGGGACAGGGGACGGAAAACTGTTTTTT

v_gene: TRBV5-1
d_gene: TRBD2
abundance: NA
j_gene: TRBJ2-1
CDR3aa: CASSIGLADYNEQFF
CDR3nt: TGCGCCAGCAGTATCGGGCTAGCGGACTACAATGAGCAGTTCTTC

v_gene: TRBV4-3
d_gene: TRBD2
abundance: few
j_gene: TRBJ2-5
CDR3aa: CASSQRGLAAQETQYF
CDR3nt: TGCGCCAGCAGCCAAAGGGGACTAGCGGCTCAAGAGACCCAGTACTTC

v_gene: TRBV6-1
d_gene: NA
abundance: few
j_gene: TRBJ2-7
CDR3aa: CASSGHSRSEQYF
CDR3nt: TGTGCCAGCAGTGGACATAGTCGGTCCGAGCAGTACTTC

v_gene: TRBV5-1
d_gene: NA
abundance: few
j_gene: TRBJ1-1
CDR3aa: CASSLAGRMDTEAFF
CDR3nt: TGCGCCAGCAGCTTGGCAGGCAGAATGGACACTGAAGCTTTCTTT

v_gene: TRBV2
d_gene: NA
abundance: few
j_gene: TRBJ1-1
CDR3aa: CASRLQKLNTEAFF
CDR3nt: TGTGCCAGCAGATTACAGAAATTGAACACTGAAGCTTTCTTT

v_gene: TRBV7-2
d_gene: NA
abundance: few
j_gene: TRBJ1-1
CDR3aa: CASSRTVTEAFF
CDR3nt: TGTGCCAGCAGCCGGACAGTGACTGAAGCTTTCTTT

v_gene: TRBV19
d_gene: TRBD2
abundance: NA
j_gene: TRBJ2-7
CDR3aa: CASSMSSGGFSYEQYF
CDR3nt: TGTGCCAGTAGTATGAGTAGCGGGGGTTTCTCCTACGAGCAGTACTTC

v_gene: TRBV5-1
d_gene: TRBD1
abundance: few
j_gene: TRBJ1-6
CDR3aa: CASSTGQGLTPLHF
CDR3nt: TGCGCCAGCAGCACGGGACAGGGCCTGACGCCCCTCCACTTT

v_gene: TRBV7-8
d_gene: NA
abundance: few
j_gene: TRBJ1-2
CDR3aa: CASSLRNGLYGYTF
CDR3nt: TGTGCCAGCAGCTTAAGGAACGGACTTTATGGCTACACCTTC

v_gene: TRBV7-9
d_gene: NA
abundance: few
j_gene: TRBJ2-7
CDR3aa: CASSLAPVHEQYF
CDR3nt: TGTGCCAGCAGCTTAGCGCCGGTCCACGAGCAGTACTTC

v_gene: TRBV5-1
d_gene: TRBD1
abundance: NA
j_gene: TRBJ1-1
CDR3aa: CASSDRTGNTEAFF
CDR3nt: TGCGCCAGCAGCGACCGGACAGGGAACACTGAAGCTTTCTTT

v_gene: TRBV5-6
d_gene: TRBD2
abundance: few
j_gene: TRBJ2-5
CDR3aa: CASILGLAGDQETQYF
CDR3nt: TGTGCCAGCATACTAGGACTAGCGGGGGATCAAGAGACCCAGTACTTC

v_gene: TRBV7-9
d_gene: TRBD2
abundance: few
j_gene: TRBJ2-5
CDR3aa: CASSPGLAGGAETQYF
CDR3nt: TGTGCCAGCAGCCCTGGACTAGCGGGGGGGGCAGAGACCCAGTACTTC

v_gene: TRBV11-3
d_gene: NA
abundance: few
j_gene: TRBJ2-6
CDR3aa: CASSPMSLGAGANVLTF
CDR3nt: TGTGCCAGCAGCCCCATGAGTCTTGGGGCCGGGGCCAACGTCCTGACTTTC

v_gene: TRBV5-1
d_gene: TRBD1
abundance: few
j_gene: TRBJ2-5
CDR3aa: CASSLAGTGVEAQYF
CDR3nt: TGCGCCAGCAGCCTGGCCGGGACAGGGGTAGAGGCCCAGTACTTC

v_gene: TRBV4-3
d_gene: TRBD2
abundance: few
j_gene: TRBJ2-1
CDR3aa: CASSQDAGGPYNEQFF
CDR3nt: TGCGCCAGCAGCCAAGATGCGGGGGGCCCGTACAATGAGCAGTTCTTC

v_gene: TRBV7-2
d_gene: TRBD1
abundance: NA
j_gene: TRBJ2-1
CDR3aa: CASSLVGTASGQFF
CDR3nt: TGTGCCAGCAGCTTAGTCGGGACAGCTTCAGGGCAGTTCTTC

v_gene: TRBV7-9
d_gene: TRBD1
abundance: NA
j_gene: TRBJ1-1
CDR3aa: CASSSSGTEGEAFF
CDR3nt: TGTGCCAGCAGCTCCTCAGGGACAGAAGGTGAAGCTTTCTTT

v_gene: TRBV7-8
d_gene: TRBD2
abundance: few
j_gene: TRBJ2-2
CDR3aa: CASSPLGPLAGGPNTGELFF
CDR3nt: TGTGCCAGCAGCCCATTGGGGCCGCTAGCGGGGGGTCCGAACACCGGGGAGCTGTTTTTT

v_gene: TRBV18
d_gene: TRBD1
abundance: few
j_gene: TRBJ1-1
CDR3aa: CASSPRQGVDTEAFF
CDR3nt: TGTGCCAGCTCACCAAGACAGGGGGTTGACACTGAAGCTTTCTTT

v_gene: TRBV28
d_gene: TRBD1
abundance: NA
j_gene: TRBJ1-2
CDR3aa: CASSTGGGRGYTF
CDR3nt: TGTGCCAGCAGTACAGGGGGTGGCCGAGGCTACACCTTC

v_gene: TRBV27
d_gene: NA
abundance: NA
j_gene: TRBJ1-4
CDR3aa: CASSLSWRTNEKLFF
CDR3nt: TGTGCCAGCAGTTTATCGTGGCGGACTAATGAAAAACTGTTTTTT

v_gene: TRBV5-6
d_gene: NA
abundance: NA
j_gene: TRBJ1-2
CDR3aa: CASSLEFGQSYGYTF
CDR3nt: TGTGCCAGCAGCTTGGAGTTCGGACAGTCGTATGGCTACACCTTC

v_gene: TRBV5-1
d_gene: TRBD2
abundance: NA
j_gene: TRBJ2-5
CDR3aa: CASSRGLGAGAKETQYF
CDR3nt: TGCGCCAGCAGCAGGGGCCTCGGAGCGGGGGCCAAAGAGACCCAGTACTTC

v_gene: TRBV6-5
d_gene: TRBD1
abundance: NA
j_gene: TRBJ2-5
CDR3aa: CASSQGTGSWEYF
CDR3nt: TGTGCCAGCAGTCAAGGGACAGGTTCCTGGGAGTACTTC

v_gene: TRBV2
d_gene: TRBD2
abundance: NA
j_gene: TRBJ2-3
CDR3aa: CASRPLLAGGTDTQYF
CDR3nt: TGTGCCAGCAGGCCCTTACTAGCGGGGGGGACAGATACGCAGTATTTT

v_gene: TRBV10-1
d_gene: NA
abundance: NA
j_gene: TRBJ1-2
CDR3aa: CASSESSGAGYTF
CDR3nt: TGCGCCAGCAGTGAGTCGTCAGGGGCTGGCTACACCTTC

v_gene: TRBV5-1
d_gene: NA
abundance: few
j_gene: TRBJ2-7
CDR3aa: CASSPQTGYEQYF
CDR3nt: TGCGCCAGCAGCCCCCAGACAGGATACGAGCAGTACTTC

v_gene: TRBV7-9
d_gene: NA
abundance: few
j_gene: TRBJ2-2
CDR3aa: CASSPRPYSTGELFF
CDR3nt: TGTGCCAGCAGCCCCCGGCCCTACAGCACCGGGGAGCTGTTTTTT

v_gene: TRBV5-5
d_gene: NA
abundance: few
j_gene: TRBJ1-2
CDR3aa: CASSPPYNYGYTF
CDR3nt: TGTGCCAGCAGCCCCCCTTATAACTATGGCTACACCTTC

v_gene: TRBV5-1
d_gene: NA
abundance: once
j_gene: TRBJ1-3
CDR3aa: CASSPAGLNSGNTIYF
CDR3nt: TGCGCCAGCAGCCCGGCGGGACTGAACTCTGGAAACACCATATATTTT

v_gene: TRBV7-8
d_gene: NA
abundance: NA
j_gene: TRBJ2-3
CDR3aa: CASSLTYADTQYF
CDR3nt: TGTGCCAGCAGCCTAACCTATGCAGATACGCAGTATTTT

v_gene: TRBV5-1
d_gene: NA
abundance: few
j_gene: TRBJ1-2
CDR3aa: CASSLARAYGYTF
CDR3nt: TGCGCCAGCAGCTTGGCCAGGGCCTATGGCTACACCTTC

v_gene: TRBV7-9
d_gene: NA
abundance: few
j_gene: TRBJ2-5
CDR3aa: CASSLVEGSRETQYF
CDR3nt: TGTGCCAGCAGCTTAGTTGAGGGTTCACGGGAGACCCAGTACTTC

v_gene: TRBV6-6
d_gene: NA
abundance: NA
j_gene: TRBJ2-7
CDR3aa: CASSYGAATGYEQYF
CDR3nt: TGTGCCAGCAGTTACGGGGCAGCCACAGGGTACGAGCAGTACTTC

v_gene: TRBV7-9
d_gene: NA
abundance: NA
j_gene: TRBJ2-3
CDR3aa: CASSPQSGSTDTQYF
CDR3nt: TGTGCCAGCAGCCCCCAAAGCGGTAGCACAGATACGCAGTATTTT

v_gene: TRBV19
d_gene: NA
abundance: few
j_gene: TRBJ1-6
CDR3aa: CASTLASSSYNSPLHF
CDR3nt: TGTGCCAGTACCCTCGCCTCGAGCTCCTATAATTCACCCCTCCACTTT

v_gene: TRBV18
d_gene: TRBD1
abundance: few
j_gene: TRBJ2-5
CDR3aa: CASSQGQQETQYF
CDR3nt: TGTGCCAGCTCACAGGGACAGCAAGAGACCCAGTACTTC

v_gene: TRBV2
d_gene: TRBD1
abundance: NA
j_gene: TRBJ2-5
CDR3aa: CASSQLTGVQETQYF
CDR3nt: TGTGCCAGCAGTCAACTTACAGGGGTTCAAGAGACCCAGTACTTC

v_gene: TRBV7-2
d_gene: NA
abundance: NA
j_gene: TRBJ2-1
CDR3aa: CASSLRGGWEQFF
CDR3nt: TGTGCCAGCAGCCTTCGTGGGGGGTGGGAGCAGTTCTTC

v_gene: TRBV6-5
d_gene: NA
abundance: NA
j_gene: TRBJ2-7
CDR3aa: CASSPAIAHEQYF
CDR3nt: TGTGCCAGCAGCCCGGCAATAGCCCACGAGCAGTACTTC

v_gene: TRBV6-5
d_gene: NA
abundance: NA
j_gene: TRBJ1-1
CDR3aa: CASSSAVYTEAFF
CDR3nt: TGTGCCAGCAGCTCCGCGGTGTACACTGAAGCTTTCTTT